This T cell receptor (beta chain) was recovered during a study of cytomegalovirus exposure and HLA in healthy donors. The PCR made use of 60 Vbeta and 13 Jbeta primers. Produced via immunoSEQ multiplex PCR; TCRdb's table is partial and in-frame only. The sample includes fewer than 150,000 clones, 80% of them seen just once. Per germline, CDR1 MNHEY and CDR2 SMNVEV (reference sequence). Trimming left V 2 bases short and J 0 bases short, with 11 bases between. This CDR3 has 16 amino acids. The sequenced material came from PBMCs. This receptor was taken from a man aged 35 to 55 in good health and CMV-seropositive. This sequence joins TRBV27 and TRBJ1-3; D is unclear. CDR3 protein: CASSLNRYSSGNTIYF. For the CDR3, the DNA is TGTGCCAGCAGTTTAAATAGATACAGCTCTGGAAACACCATATATTTT.